These 12 T cell receptor beta chains originate from one sample sequenced in a study of CD8+ T cells in alopecia areata. Extraction and reverse transcription of RNA yielded cDNA as the sequencing template. Method: immunoSEQ multiplex PCR; TCRdb's copy keeps in-frame clones and lacks some. This repertoire shows about 69,000 clones, under 75% found once; its top ten account for approximately 15%. The sequencing here drew on CD8+ T cells sorted from blood, taken at week 0. The receptors stem from a human donor with alopecia areata.

Here the CDR3 reads CASSQGQATNEQFF. The CDR3 DNA reads TGTGCCAGCAGCCAAGGACAGGCAACGAATGAGCAGTTCTTC. The rearrangement uses TRBV7-2 and TRBJ2-1; 7 nucleotides agree with TRBD1. Germline V gene sequence: CDR1 SGHTA, CDR2 FQGNSA. J gave up 7 bases and V 5 bases, and 8 bases lay outside the gene matches. The CDR3 length is 14 residues.

The chain carries TRBV13 and TRBJ2-5; 7 nucleotides match TRBD1. The J call may be incorrect, as the DNA end agrees better with TRBJ2-7. CDR1 and CDR2 from the germline V gene are PRHDT and FYEKMQ (reference sequence). This CDR3 has 14 residues. This chain's CDR3 is CASSLEGQTYEQYF. The CDR3 DNA reads as TGTGCCAGCAGCTTAGAGGGACAGACCTACGAGCAGTACTTC.

This sequence joins TRBV7-9 and TRBJ2-7, with D possibly being TRBD1 (5 bases). Germline V gene lookup returns CDR1 SEHNR and CDR2 FQNEAQ (reference sequence). The CDR3 contains 14 residues. Trimming left V 5 bases short and J 7 bases short, with 18 bases between. CDR3 amino acids: CASSPTWVGVEQYF. CDR3 sequence (DNA): TGTGCCAGCAGCCCCACCTGGGTAGGGGTGGAGCAGTACTTC.

This clone was seen more than once but under ten times. V and J are TRBV5-4 and TRBJ2-7, with D unresolved. Germline-derived CDR1 and CDR2 are SGHNT and YYREEE (reference sequence). The CDR3 runs 13 residues. Trimming took off 1 base at V and 6 bases at J, with 11 bases between the two ends. The CDR3 spells CASSLRSSPEQYF. The CDR3 coding sequence is TGTGCCAGCAGCTTGCGGAGTAGTCCCGAGCAGTACTTC.

The chain has TRBV5-6 and TRBJ2-7, with TRBD1 as a possible D gene (5 bases). Trimming took off 4 bases at V and 7 bases at J, with 18 bases between the two ends. Germline-derived CDR1 and CDR2 are SGHDT and YYEEEE. The CDR3 length is 14 residues. This chain's CDR3 is CASSRTPPPLEQYF. The CDR3 region has the DNA TGTGCCAGCAGCAGGACACCACCACCTCTAGAGCAGTACTTC.

The chain combines TRBV30 with TRBJ2-1; 7 bases map to TRBD1. From germline, CDR1 is GTSNPN and CDR2 SVGIG (reference sequence). V shed 3 bases, J shed 4 bases, and the junction held 9 bases outside the gene matches. The CDR3 has 15 amino acids. This CDR3 reads CAWRGNSGGYNEQFF. In DNA, the CDR3 is TGTGCCTGGAGGGGAAATTCAGGGGGTTACAATGAGCAGTTCTTC.

This clone was seen more than once but under ten times. The CDR3 bases are TGCGCCAGCAGCCAAACAGGGGGCGGGACAGATACGCAGTATTTT. It is translated as CASSQTGGGTDTQYF. This chain joins TRBV4-1 and TRBJ2-3; 9 bases match TRBD1. Germline trimming cut 2 bases from V and 3 bases from J; bases unmatched to any gene: 3. Germline V gene lookup returns CDR1 MGHRA and CDR2 YSYEKL. The CDR3 length is 15 residues.

This chain joins TRBV7-9 and TRBJ1-2, with a possible D match to TRBD1 (5 bases). Trimming took off 5 bases at V and 6 bases at J, with 19 bases between the two ends. The CDR3 spans 15 residues. Germline V CDR1 and CDR2: SEHNR, FQNEAQ (reference sequence). CDR3 residues: CASSPTSRDRHGYTF. Written as DNA, the CDR3 is TGTGCCAGCAGCCCGACTTCCAGGGATCGGCATGGCTACACCTTC.

The chain combines TRBV5-1 with TRBJ1-3; unclear D gene. V lost 3 bases, J lost 0 bases, and 13 bases lay in between. CDR1 SGHRS and CDR2 YFSETQ come from the germline V gene. CDR3 length: 16 residues. CDR3 in DNA: TGCGCCAGCAGCTCAAATTTACCGATCTCTGGAAACACCATATATTTT. This gives the protein CASSSNLPISGNTIYF.

The rearrangement joins TRBV7-9 to TRBJ2-3; 11 nucleotides line up with TRBD1. There are 16 residues in the CDR3. Germline V gene data show CDR1 as SEHNR and CDR2 as FQNEAQ (reference sequence). The V gene end was trimmed by 2 bases and the J gene end by 5 bases; junction bases not matched to a gene: 6. CDR3 protein: CASSLSDRGPRDTQYF. CDR3 sequence (DNA): TGTGCCAGCAGCTTATCGGACAGGGGGCCGAGAGATACGCAGTATTTT.

A few counts support this clone. CDR3 sequence (DNA): TGCAGCGGAGCCCGGACTTCCGCCAATGAGCAGTTCTTC. Its protein is CSGARTSANEQFF. V and J are TRBV29-1 and TRBJ2-1; maybe TRBD2 (5 bases). CDR3 size: 13 residues. V lost 7 bases, J lost 6 bases, and 16 bases lay in between. Looked up from germline, CDR1 is SQVTM and CDR2 is ANQGSEA.

This clone has just a few counts. J is TRBJ2-3 and V is TRBV7-8, with D perhaps matching TRBD1 (6 bases). Between the trimmed V and J ends, which lost 10 bases and 2 bases, there was a span of 22 bases. This CDR3 spans 16 amino acids. CDR1 and CDR2 from the germline V gene are SGHVS and FQNEAQ. The CDR3 loop is CATKGQTLPFTDTQYF. Here the CDR3 DNA reads TGTGCCACCAAAGGACAGACGCTGCCATTCACAGATACGCAGTATTTT.